These 24 T cell receptor beta chains came from one sample sequenced in a study of vaccination and CD4 T cells after COVID-19. Sequenced with the Oncomine TCR Beta short-read assay was DNA taken from cultured CD4+ T cells. One entry per CDR3 protein results from TCRdb running MiXCR on the PCR reads. Among about 12,000 distinct CDR3 sequences listed, approximately 56% were seen once. Which antigens these TCRs recognize remains unknown. Documented treatment: roughly 10-day PBMC culture with coronavirus spike peptide pools or control peptides (ViraFEST assay). The sample consisted of CD4+ T cells from blood, cultured in vitro. These receptors were taken from a human donor who had recovered from COVID-19.

J is TRBJ1-2 and V is TRBV30; D remains unclear. The CDR3 loop spans 14 amino acids. The V gene lost 1 base and the J gene lost 5 bases, with 14 bases spanning the gap. From germline, CDR1 is GTSNPN and CDR2 SVGIG (reference sequence). The CDR3 coding sequence is TGTGCCTGGAGTGAAGGCGGGGAAGGTTATGGCTACACCTTC. Protein: CAWSEGGEGYGYTF.

The chain combines TRBV20-1 with TRBJ1-4; 7 positions match TRBD1. With V trimmed by 0 bases and J by 8 bases, 9 bases remained unmatched. The CDR3 spans 15 residues. The germline CDR1 and CDR2 sequences are DFQATT and SNEGSKA (reference sequence). The CDR3 DNA reads TGCAGTGCTAGAGATAGGAGACAGGGAAACGAAAAACTGTTTTTT. It codes for CSARDRRQGNEKLFF.

The V call is TRBV20-1, the J call TRBJ2-2, with TRBD1 matching over 9 bases. Trimming at V came to 0 bases and at J to 4 bases, leaving 3 bases not matched to a gene. The CDR3 consists of 15 residues. Per germline, CDR1 DFQATT and CDR2 SNEGSKA (reference sequence). CDR3 region: CSARELDRGTGELFF. CDR3 sequence (DNA): TGCAGTGCTAGAGAATTGGACAGGGGCACCGGGGAGCTGTTTTTT.

This clonotype occurred a few times. The V call is TRBV27, the J call TRBJ2-5; 7 positions match TRBD2. Trimming took 3 bases from V and 0 from J; bases not matched to a gene: 10. Germline-derived CDR1 and CDR2 are MNHEY and SMNVEV (reference sequence). This CDR3 comprises 17 residues. The CDR3 sequence: CASSFGTASGYQETQYF. In DNA, the CDR3 is TGTGCCAGCAGTTTCGGTACGGCTAGCGGATACCAAGAGACCCAGTACTTC.

V is TRBV30 and J is TRBJ2-5; D gene unclear. Germline CDR1 and CDR2: GTSNPN and SVGIG (reference sequence). Trimming pared 1 base from V and 5 bases from J, leaving 8 bases between. The CDR3 totals 12 residues. The CDR3 DNA follows: TGTGCCTGGAGTGGCTTTGGGGAGACCCAGTACTTC. Its translation is CAWSGFGETQYF.

The chain employs TRBV20-1 and TRBJ2-6; possible D gene TRBD2, 5 bases. V lost 6 bases, J lost 0 bases, and 18 bases lay in between. Germline values: CDR1 DFQATT, CDR2 SNEGSKA (reference sequence). This CDR3 contains 17 residues. In nucleotides, the CDR3 is TGCAGTGCCGAGACCCGACTAAGTTTCTCTGGGGCCAACGTCCTGACTTTC. Protein: CSAETRLSFSGANVLTF.

The chain joins TRBV4-3 to TRBJ1-5, with a possible D match to TRBD1 (6 bases). The CDR3 runs to 16 residues. V was cut by 0 bases and J by 7 bases, with 16 bases left in between. CDR1 is LGHNA, CDR2 YSLEER, per germline. The CDR3 loop is CASSQDVGQGNQPQHF. The CDR3, as DNA: TGCGCCAGCAGCCAAGACGTGGGCCAGGGGAACCAGCCCCAGCATTTT.

The gene calls are TRBV9 and TRBJ2-2; D unclear. CDR1 is SGDLS, CDR2 YYNGEE, per germline. V shed 2 bases and J shed 1 base, with 12 bases lying between them. This CDR3 spans 16 amino acids. CDR3 bases: TGTGCCAGCAGCGTTAGTATATCTATGAACACCGGGGAGCTGTTTTTT. It encodes CASSVSISMNTGELFF.

V gene TRBV11-3 combines with J gene TRBJ2-1; D may be TRBD1 (6 bases). The CDR3 totals 14 residues. With 2 bases removed from V and 6 bases from J, the gap between germline ends came to 11 bases. Germline-derived CDR1 and CDR2 are SGHNT and YENEEA. The CDR3 loop is CASSLNRVSNEQFF. The CDR3 nucleotides are TGTGCCAGCAGCTTAAACAGGGTAAGCAATGAGCAGTTCTTC.

This chain uses TRBV7-9 with TRBJ1-2; TRBD1 might be the D (6 bases). There are 18 residues in the CDR3. Germline V CDR1 and CDR2: SEHNR, FQNEAQ (reference sequence). V was pared by 1 base and J by 3 bases, with 21 bases between. This CDR3 is CASSLEQAGEWRDYGYTF. The CDR3 region has the DNA TGTGCCAGCAGCTTAGAACAGGCAGGGGAGTGGAGAGACTATGGCTACACCTTC.

The chain employs TRBV6-2 or TRBV6-3 and TRBJ2-2, with 8 bases aligning to TRBD2. The CDR3 has 14 amino acids. Germline assignment: CDR1 MNHEY and CDR2 SVGEGT. With 6 bases clipped from V and 6 bases from J, the junction kept 6 bases outside the gene matches. The CDR3 region has the DNA TGTGCCAGCAGGTCGGGAGGGTACGCCGGGGAGCTGTTTTTT. Its protein product is CASRSGGYAGELFF.

The chain combines TRBV20-1 with TRBJ1-6, with 8 bases identical to TRBD1. The V gene end was trimmed by 5 bases and the J gene end by 12 bases; junction bases not matched to a gene: 15. The CDR3 extends over 15 amino acids. Germline V gene lookup returns CDR1 DFQATT and CDR2 SNEGSKA (reference sequence). CDR3 sequence: CSAPIPTGATRPLHF. CDR3 bases: TGCAGTGCTCCGATCCCGACAGGGGCGACGCGACCCCTCCACTTT.

This chain joins TRBV27 and TRBJ1-6, with D maybe TRBD1 (5 bases). V lost 6 bases and J 5 bases, leaving 8 bases between the germline ends. Germline values: CDR1 MNHEY, CDR2 SMNVEV (reference sequence). The CDR3 spans 13 residues. CDR3 nucleotides: TGTGCCAGCAGGGGGCTCAATAATTCACCCCTCCACTTT. It is translated as CASRGLNNSPLHF.

The genes are TRBV7-2 and TRBJ2-5; 7 bases agree with TRBD2. Trimming at V came to 6 bases and at J to 4 bases, leaving 8 bases not matched to a gene. Per the germline V gene, CDR1 is SGHTA and CDR2 is FQGNSA. The CDR3 is 14 residues long. CDR3 coding DNA: TGTGCCAGCAGTCAAGTGCGGGGGTCAGAGACCCAGTACTTC. This sequence encodes CASSQVRGSETQYF.

The chain is built from TRBV12-3 or TRBV12-4 and TRBJ1-2; TRBD1 aligns across 8 bases. The CDR3 runs 15 residues. Trimming took 6 bases from V and 4 from J; bases not matched to a gene: 10. CDR3 coding DNA: TGTGCCAGCAGCCCGGGACAGGCGCCGTCCTATGGCTACACCTTC. This codes for CASSPGQAPSYGYTF.

The chain recombines TRBV19 with TRBJ1-5; 7 bases line up with TRBD1. Germline-derived CDR1 and CDR2 are LNHDA and SQIVND (reference sequence). The CDR3 runs 13 residues. The trim removed 3 bases at V and 7 bases at J, leaving 3 bases unmatched. The CDR3 DNA reads TGTGCCAGTAGTATCGACAGGGAACAGCCCCAGCATTTT. Translation gives CASSIDREQPQHF.

The V call is TRBV23-1, the J call TRBJ1-6; 8 bases agree with TRBD1. TRBV23-1 is treated as an ORF (open reading frame) with a function not yet certain. There are 17 residues in the CDR3. Trimming took 0 bases from V and 6 from J; bases not matched to a gene: 7. The CDR3 coding sequence is TGCGCCAGCAGTCAATCTAAAAGACAGGGGTTTAATTCACCCCTCCACTTT. Translation: CASSQSKRQGFNSPLHF.

This clonotype was detected a few times. The gene calls are TRBV28 and TRBJ1-1, with TRBD1 identical over 7 bases. Germline CDR1 reads MDHEN; CDR2 reads SYDVKM. This CDR3 comprises 13 residues. Unmatched junction bases numbered 6, after V lost 6 bases and J lost 5 bases. CDR3 sequence reads: CASRSPGGTEAFF. In DNA form, the CDR3 reads TGTGCCAGCAGGTCTCCAGGGGGAACTGAAGCTTTCTTT.

This clonotype was seen a few times. The V gene is TRBV2, the J gene TRBJ1-5; D may be TRBD1 (6 bases). CDR1 is SNHLY and CDR2 is FYNNEI in the germline V gene. The CDR3 extends over 13 amino acids. V was clipped by 5 bases and J by 5 bases, with 10 bases between them. The CDR3 coding sequence is TGTGCCAGCAGTAGGGCAGGGGATCAGCCCCAGCATTTT. This gives the protein CASSRAGDQPQHF.

This rearrangement joins TRBV20-1 to TRBJ2-7; 8 bases align to TRBD2. Germline lookup yields CDR1 DFQATT and CDR2 SNEGSKA (reference sequence). CDR3 length: 15 amino acids. Trimming at V came to 2 bases and at J to 6 bases, leaving 12 bases not matched to a gene. The CDR3 is CSARQGLAGVLEQYF. The CDR3, as DNA: TGCAGTGCTAGACAAGGACTAGCTGGAGTCCTCGAGCAGTACTTC.

CDR3 sequence (DNA): TGTGCCAGCAGGATTAGCGGCGATACGCAGTATTTT. Its protein is CASRISGDTQYF. The gene calls are TRBV7-2 and TRBJ2-3, with D perhaps TRBD2 (6 bases). Looked up from germline, CDR1 is SGHTA and CDR2 is FQGNSA. V dropped 6 bases and J dropped 6 bases, with 10 bases sitting between them. The CDR3 extends over 12 amino acids.

This clonotype was detected only once. CDR3 region: CSARFGEADTQYF. The CDR3 coding sequence is TGCAGTGCTAGGTTTGGGGAAGCAGATACGCAGTATTTT. V gene TRBV20-1 combines with J gene TRBJ2-3; D uncertain. CDR3 size: 13 residues. Germline V CDR1 and CDR2: DFQATT, SNEGSKA (reference sequence). Trimming cost V 3 bases and J 4 bases, with 11 bases left between them.

This sequence joins TRBV4-3 and TRBJ1-5; D may be TRBD1 (6 bases). The CDR3 has 17 residues. V shed 0 bases and J shed 5 bases, with 17 bases lying between them. In germline, CDR1 is LGHNA, CDR2 YSLEER. CDR3 in DNA: TGCGCCAGCAGCCAAGATATCGGTGGGGGCGCCTATCAGCCCCAGCATTTT. It codes for CASSQDIGGGAYQPQHF.

In this sample, this clonotype turned up a few times. The rearrangement uses TRBV24-1 and TRBJ2-4; 8 bases align to TRBD2. V lost 4 bases to trimming and J lost 9 bases; unmatched junction nucleotides: 4. Germline-derived CDR1 and CDR2 are KGHDR and SFDVKD. The CDR3 is made up of 13 amino acids. The CDR3 spells CATSESGGGIQYF. The DNA for the CDR3 is TGTGCCACCAGTGAGTCGGGGGGGGGCATTCAGTACTTC.